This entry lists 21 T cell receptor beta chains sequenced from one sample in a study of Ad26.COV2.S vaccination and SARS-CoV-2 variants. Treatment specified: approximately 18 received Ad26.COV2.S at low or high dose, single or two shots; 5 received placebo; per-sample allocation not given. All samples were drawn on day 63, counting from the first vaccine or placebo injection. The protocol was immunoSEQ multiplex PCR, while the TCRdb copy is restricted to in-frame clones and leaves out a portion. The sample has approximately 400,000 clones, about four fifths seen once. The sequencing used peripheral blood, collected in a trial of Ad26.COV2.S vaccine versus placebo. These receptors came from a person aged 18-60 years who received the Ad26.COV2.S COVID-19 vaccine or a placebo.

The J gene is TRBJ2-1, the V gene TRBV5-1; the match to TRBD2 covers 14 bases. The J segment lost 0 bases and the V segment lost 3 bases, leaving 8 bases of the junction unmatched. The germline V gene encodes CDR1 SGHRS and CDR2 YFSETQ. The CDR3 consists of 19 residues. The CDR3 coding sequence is TGCGCCAGCAGCTCTCCGGGACTAGCGGGAGTTCGCTCCTACAATGAGCAGTTCTTC. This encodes CASSSPGLAGVRSYNEQFF.

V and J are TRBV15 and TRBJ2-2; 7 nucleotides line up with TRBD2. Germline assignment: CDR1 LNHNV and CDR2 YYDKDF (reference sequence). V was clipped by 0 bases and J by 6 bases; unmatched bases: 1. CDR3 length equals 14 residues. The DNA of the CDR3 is TGTGCCACCAGCAGAGATCGGGGGGCCGGGGAGCTGTTTTTT. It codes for CATSRDRGAGELFF.

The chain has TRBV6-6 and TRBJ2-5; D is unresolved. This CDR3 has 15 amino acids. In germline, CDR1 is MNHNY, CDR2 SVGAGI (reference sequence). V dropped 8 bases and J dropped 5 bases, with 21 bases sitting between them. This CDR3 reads CASRLRARLMETQYF. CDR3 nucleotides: TGTGCCAGCCGCTTGAGAGCGAGGTTAATGGAGACCCAGTACTTC.

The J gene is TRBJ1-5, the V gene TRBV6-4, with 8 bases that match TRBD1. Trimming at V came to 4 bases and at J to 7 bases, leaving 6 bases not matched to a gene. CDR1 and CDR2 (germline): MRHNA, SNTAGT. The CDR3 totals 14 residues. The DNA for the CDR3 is TGTGCCAGCAGTGTAAGGACAGGGAACCAGCCCCAGCATTTT. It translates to CASSVRTGNQPQHF.

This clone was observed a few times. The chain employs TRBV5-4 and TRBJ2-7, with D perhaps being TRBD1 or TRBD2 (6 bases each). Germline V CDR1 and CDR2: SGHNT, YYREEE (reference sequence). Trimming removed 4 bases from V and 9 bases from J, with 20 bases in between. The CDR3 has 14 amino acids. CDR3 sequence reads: CASSGGGGPDVQYF. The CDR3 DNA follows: TGTGCCAGCAGCGGAGGAGGGGGGCCCGACGTGCAGTACTTC.

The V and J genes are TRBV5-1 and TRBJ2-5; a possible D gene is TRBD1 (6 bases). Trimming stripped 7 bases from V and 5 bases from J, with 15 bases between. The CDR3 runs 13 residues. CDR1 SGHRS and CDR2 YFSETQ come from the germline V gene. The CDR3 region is CASALEGDETQYF. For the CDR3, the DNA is TGCGCCAGCGCTCTTGAGGGGGACGAGACCCAGTACTTC.

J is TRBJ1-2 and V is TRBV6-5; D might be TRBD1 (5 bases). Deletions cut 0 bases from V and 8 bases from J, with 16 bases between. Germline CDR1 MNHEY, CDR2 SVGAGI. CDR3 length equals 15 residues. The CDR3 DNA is TGTGCCAGCAGTTACTCGAATCGGGGGGAGGGCGGCTACACCTTC. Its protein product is CASSYSNRGEGGYTF.

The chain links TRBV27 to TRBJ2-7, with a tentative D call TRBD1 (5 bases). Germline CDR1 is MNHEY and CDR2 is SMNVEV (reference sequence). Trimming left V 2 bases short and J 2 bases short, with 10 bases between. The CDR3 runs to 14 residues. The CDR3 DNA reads TGTGCCAGCAGTTTACCCGACAGACCCTACGAGCAGTACTTC. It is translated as CASSLPDRPYEQYF.

CDR3 nucleotides: TGTGCCAGCAGTACAGACAGGGAACGCGAGACCCAGTACTTC. This codes for CASSTDRERETQYF. The chain is built from TRBV2 and TRBJ2-5, with 7 nucleotides matching TRBD1. In germline, CDR1 is SNHLY, CDR2 FYNNEI. There are 14 residues in the CDR3. V shed 5 bases and J 5 bases; nucleotides not matched to a gene: 8. The whole variable domain, filled in from reference TRBV2 and TRBJ2-5, reads EPEVTQTPSHQVTQMGQEVILRCVPISNHLYFYWYRQILGQKVEFLVSFYNNEISEKSEIFDDQFSVERPDGSNFTLKIRSTKLEDSAMYFCASSTDRERETQYFGPGTRLLVL.

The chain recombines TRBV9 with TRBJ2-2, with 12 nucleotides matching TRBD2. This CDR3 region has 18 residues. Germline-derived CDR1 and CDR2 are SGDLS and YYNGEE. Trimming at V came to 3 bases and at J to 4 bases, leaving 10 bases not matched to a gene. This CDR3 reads CASSEGRLAGVFTGELFF. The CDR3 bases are TGTGCCAGCAGCGAGGGGAGACTAGCGGGGGTCTTCACCGGGGAGCTGTTTTTT.

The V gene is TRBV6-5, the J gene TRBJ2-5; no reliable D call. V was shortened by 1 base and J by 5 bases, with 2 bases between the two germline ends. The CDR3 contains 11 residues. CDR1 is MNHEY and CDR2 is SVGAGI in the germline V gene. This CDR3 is CASSYLETQYF. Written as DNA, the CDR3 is TGTGCCAGCAGTTACTTGGAGACCCAGTACTTC.

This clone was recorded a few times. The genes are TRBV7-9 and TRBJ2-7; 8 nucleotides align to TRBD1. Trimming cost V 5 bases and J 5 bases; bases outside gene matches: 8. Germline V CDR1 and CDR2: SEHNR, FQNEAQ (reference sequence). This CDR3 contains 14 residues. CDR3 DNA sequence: TGTGCCAGCAGCCACGGGACAGGAGGCAACGAGCAGTACTTC. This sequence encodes CASSHGTGGNEQYF.

CDR3: CASQLTGGNTEAFF. CDR3 nucleotides: TGTGCCAGTCAGTTGACAGGGGGTAACACTGAAGCTTTCTTT. The chain employs TRBV19 and TRBJ1-1; 9 bases match TRBD1. CDR3 length: 14 residues. With 8 bases clipped from V and 2 bases from J, the junction kept 6 bases outside the gene matches. Germline CDR1 LNHDA, CDR2 SQIVND (reference sequence).

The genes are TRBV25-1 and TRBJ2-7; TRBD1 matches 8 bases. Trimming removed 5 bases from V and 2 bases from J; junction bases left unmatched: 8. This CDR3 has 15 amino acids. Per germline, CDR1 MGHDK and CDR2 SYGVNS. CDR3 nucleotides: TGTGCCAGCAGTATGCCAGGGGGCACGGCCTACGAGCAGTACTTC. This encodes CASSMPGGTAYEQYF.

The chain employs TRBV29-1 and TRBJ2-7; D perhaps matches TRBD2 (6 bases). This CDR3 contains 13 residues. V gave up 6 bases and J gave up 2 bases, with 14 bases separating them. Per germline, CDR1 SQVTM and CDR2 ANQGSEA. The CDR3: CSVDGTSPYEQYF. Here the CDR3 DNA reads TGCAGCGTCGACGGGACTTCCCCCTACGAGCAGTACTTC.

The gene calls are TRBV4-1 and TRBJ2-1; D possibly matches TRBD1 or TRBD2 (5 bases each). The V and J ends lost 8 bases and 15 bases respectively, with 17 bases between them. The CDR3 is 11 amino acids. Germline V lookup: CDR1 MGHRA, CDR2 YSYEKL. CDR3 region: CASGLGELMFF. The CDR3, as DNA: TGCGCCAGCGGATTGGGGGAGTTAATGTTCTTC.

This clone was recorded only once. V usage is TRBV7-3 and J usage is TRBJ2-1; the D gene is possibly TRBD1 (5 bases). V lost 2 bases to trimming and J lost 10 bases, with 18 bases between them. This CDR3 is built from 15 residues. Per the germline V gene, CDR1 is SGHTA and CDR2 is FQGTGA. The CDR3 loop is CASSLDPRQRPEQFF. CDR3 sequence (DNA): TGTGCCAGCAGCTTAGACCCGAGACAGCGCCCCGAGCAGTTCTTC.

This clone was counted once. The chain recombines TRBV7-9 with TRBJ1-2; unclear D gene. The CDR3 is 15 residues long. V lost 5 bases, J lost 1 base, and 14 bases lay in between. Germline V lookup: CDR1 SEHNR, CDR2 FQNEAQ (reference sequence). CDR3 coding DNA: TGTGCCAGCAGCCTGGCGGGGATGATTAACTATGGCTACACCTTC. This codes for CASSLAGMINYGYTF.

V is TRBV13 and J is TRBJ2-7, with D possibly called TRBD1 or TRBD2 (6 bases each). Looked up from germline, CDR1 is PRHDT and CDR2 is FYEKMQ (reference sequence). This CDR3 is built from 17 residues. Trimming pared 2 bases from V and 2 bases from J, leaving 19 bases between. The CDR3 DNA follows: TGTGCCAGCAGCTTAAAAGTGGGGGGCCCGGGGGCCTACGAGCAGTACTTC. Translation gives CASSLKVGGPGAYEQYF.

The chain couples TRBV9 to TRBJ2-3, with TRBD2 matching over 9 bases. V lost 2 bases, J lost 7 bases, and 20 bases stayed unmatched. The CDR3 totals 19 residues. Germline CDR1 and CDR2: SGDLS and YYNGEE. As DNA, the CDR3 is TGTGCCAGCAGCGTTAGTTCTCCGGCTAGCGGGGTTCCCTTGAATACGCAGTATTTT. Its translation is CASSVSSPASGVPLNTQYF.

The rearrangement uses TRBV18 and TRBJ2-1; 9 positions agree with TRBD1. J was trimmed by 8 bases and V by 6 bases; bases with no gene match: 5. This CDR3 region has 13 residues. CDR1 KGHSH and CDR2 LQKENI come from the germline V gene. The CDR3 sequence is CASSGDREHEQFF. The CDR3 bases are TGTGCCAGCTCCGGGGACAGGGAACATGAGCAGTTCTTC.